Presented here are 2 T cell receptor beta chains from one specimen sequenced in a study of T cell repertoires in cytomegalovirus infection. MiXCR, run by TCRdb on the reads, gives a single entry per CDR3 protein. The table includes about 360,000 distinct CDR3 sequences, around 18% detected once. Sequenced: PBMCs. These TCRs come from a human donor in good health (CMV status not recorded). Some clones in this sample may be carry-over from other donors' samples.

This clonotype showed up many times. The chain has TRBV10-3 and TRBJ2-7; TRBD2 matches 11 bases. Germline assignment: CDR1 ENHRY and CDR2 SYGVKD. There are 12 residues in the CDR3. The CDR3 DNA reads as TGTGCTACCTCGACTAGCGGGAACGAGCAGTACTTC. This codes for CATSTSGNEQYF.

The chain recombines TRBV7-9 with TRBJ2-3; no firm D call. Trimming took off 5 bases at V and 2 bases at J, with 8 bases between the two ends. The CDR3 totals 13 residues. Germline lookup yields CDR1 SEHNR and CDR2 FQNEAQ (reference sequence). The CDR3: CASSRRPTDTQYF. In DNA form, the CDR3 reads TGTGCCAGCAGCCGGAGACCCACAGATACGCAGTATTTT.